This T cell receptor (beta chain) derives from a study of blood T cell repertoires in COVID-19. Trimming took off 0 bases at V and 11 bases at J, with 19 bases between the two ends. The CDR3 extends over 15 amino acids. Per germline, CDR1 LGHDT and CDR2 YNNKEL (reference sequence). Some clones are missing from TCRdb's copy, which holds only in-frame ones; the method was immunoSEQ multiplex PCR. The data contain around 340,000 clones, 70% to 90% of them singletons. The sequence was collected from a woman between 35 and 50 years old with acute COVID-19. The rearrangement uses TRBV3-1 (or the pseudogene TRBV3-2) and TRBJ1-1, with unresolved D. The specimen was PBMCs or T cells enriched from blood (not recorded which). Here the CDR3 reads CASSQDTSLFGSAFF. CDR3 in DNA: TGTGCCAGCAGCCAAGATACGAGCTTGTTTGGTTCCGCTTTCTTT.